Listed here are 29 T cell receptor beta chains from one sample, sequenced in a study of identical twins. In TCRdb, the 5' RACE reads were re-called with MiXCR into one record per CDR3 protein. Of fewer than 500,000 distinct CDR3 sequences detected, 24% appear once; the ten largest clones hold roughly 3%. These same records also appear under a second study, on T cells expressing NK-cell markers.

The sample comprised CD4+ T cells sorted from blood. The receptor source for this set is a woman between 18 and 30 years old in good health.

This clonotype has a handful of counts. The chain joins TRBV7-2 to TRBJ2-4, with 13 bases identical to TRBD2. This CDR3 has 17 residues. Per germline, CDR1 SGHTA and CDR2 FQGNSA. J was trimmed by 4 bases and V by 5 bases; bases with no gene match: 8. CDR3 residues: CASSPAGLAGRKNIQYF. The CDR3 bases are TGTGCCAGCAGCCCGGCGGGACTAGCGGGAAGGAAAAACATTCAGTACTTC.

This sequence joins TRBV12-3 or TRBV12-4 and TRBJ2-6, with a tentative D call TRBD1 (7 bases). The CDR3 totals 18 residues. With 3 bases removed from V and 3 bases from J, the gap between germline ends came to 18 bases. The CDR3 coding sequence is TGTGCCAGCAGTTTTACTAGGAGGGGGCTAGATGGGGCCAACGTCCTGACTTTC. As protein: CASSFTRRGLDGANVLTF.

There are many counts of this clonotype. The V gene is TRBV29-1, the J gene TRBJ2-3; D uncertain. The CDR3 consists of 13 residues. The germline V gene encodes CDR1 SQVTM and CDR2 ANQGSEA. Trimming stripped 3 bases from V and 4 bases from J, with 11 bases between. The DNA of the CDR3 is TGCAGCGTTGACAGGCGGATATCAGATACGCAGTATTTT. Its protein product is CSVDRRISDTQYF.

The chain recombines TRBV20-1 with TRBJ1-1, with D unclear. CDR1 and CDR2 (germline): DFQATT, SNEGSKA (reference sequence). This CDR3 has 10 amino acids. The V gene lost 4 bases and the J gene lost 6 bases, with 6 bases spanning the gap. Here the CDR3 DNA reads TGCAGTGCTACCCACGCTGAAGCTTTCTTT. Translating gives CSATHAEAFF.

The rearrangement joins TRBV11-2 to TRBJ1-5, with D uncertain. Trimming pared 5 bases from V and 3 bases from J, leaving 11 bases between. CDR1 SGHAT and CDR2 FQNNGV come from the germline V gene. The CDR3 is 14 amino acids. CDR3 sequence (DNA): TGTGCCAGCAGCCTTACGGACCTCAATCAGCCCCAGCATTTT. Translated, it gives CASSLTDLNQPQHF.

This clonotype was seen more than once but under ten times. The chain employs TRBV15 and TRBJ2-7, with no clear D. The CDR3 consists of 15 residues. From germline, CDR1 is LNHNV and CDR2 YYDKDF (reference sequence). V lost 0 bases, J lost 3 bases, and 12 bases lay in between. The CDR3 sequence is CATSRDKSLFYEQYF. CDR3 nucleotide sequence: TGTGCCACCAGCAGAGATAAGAGCCTCTTCTACGAGCAGTACTTC.

The CDR3, as DNA: TGTGCCAGCAGCACGGGACCTGAAGCTTTCTTT. This translates into CASSTGPEAFF. The chain combines TRBV12-3 or TRBV12-4 with TRBJ1-1, with D possibly being TRBD1 (5 bases). The CDR3 spans 11 residues. Trimming cost V 6 bases and J 6 bases, with 8 bases left between them.

This clonotype was seen only a few times. V is TRBV6-1 and J is TRBJ2-1; no definite D call. This CDR3 spans 15 amino acids. CDR1 is MNHNS and CDR2 is SASEGT in the germline V gene. Trimming took off 6 bases at V and 4 bases at J, with 16 bases between the two ends. CDR3 DNA: TGTGCCAGCAGGCCCCGGTATGTGGGGTACAATGAGCAGTTCTTC. Protein product: CASRPRYVGYNEQFF.

DNA of the CDR3: TGCAGTGCAGCCTTCGGCGGGAGGGTCTGGGGTGAGCAGTTCTTC. Its translation: CSAAFGGRVWGEQFF. This chain uses TRBV20-1 with TRBJ2-1; 9 bases align to TRBD2. Germline lookup yields CDR1 DFQATT and CDR2 SNEGSKA (reference sequence). CDR3 length: 15 amino acids. V lost 6 bases and J lost 9; bases outside the gene matches: 15.

This clonotype was found a few times. The chain combines TRBV20-1 with TRBJ2-7, with 7 bases identical to TRBD2. The CDR3 is made up of 14 amino acids. V dropped 3 bases and J dropped 1; count of bases not matched to a gene: 6. Per the germline V gene, CDR1 is DFQATT and CDR2 is SNEGSKA (reference sequence). CDR3: CSASSGSTSYEQYF. Written as DNA, the CDR3 is TGCAGTGCTAGTAGCGGGTCGACGTCCTACGAGCAGTACTTC.

The V gene is TRBV6-6, the J gene TRBJ2-7, with a tentative D call TRBD1 (6 bases). From germline, CDR1 is MNHNY and CDR2 SVGAGI (reference sequence). Trimming pared 6 bases from V and 3 bases from J, leaving 12 bases between. The CDR3 loop spans 13 amino acids. CDR3 loop: CASSYGQLYEQYF. The CDR3 nucleotides are TGTGCCAGCAGCTATGGACAGCTCTACGAGCAGTACTTC.

A few counts support this clonotype. The chain employs TRBV6-1 and TRBJ1-4; TRBD1 might be the D (5 bases). V lost 2 bases, J lost 7 bases, and 11 bases lay in between. CDR1 and CDR2 from the germline V gene are MNHNS and SASEGT. The CDR3 totals 14 residues. CDR3 sequence: CASSELAGFEKLFF. CDR3 bases: TGTGCCAGCAGTGAATTGGCAGGGTTTGAAAAACTGTTTTTT.

The count of this clonotype is one. The J gene is TRBJ1-1, the V gene TRBV25-1; D call uncertain. The CDR3 has 15 amino acids. Trimming took 6 bases from V and 6 from J, leaving 20 bases between them. The germline V gene has CDR1 MGHDK and CDR2 SYGVNS. The CDR3 bases are TGTGCCAGCAGCCAGATAACCGCGGGGTTTTCTGAAGCTTTCTTT. Protein sequence: CASSQITAGFSEAFF. The complete variable domain, with remaining parts taken from reference TRBV25-1 and TRBJ1-1, reads EADIYQTPRYLVIGTGKKITLECSQTMGHDKMYWYQQDPGMELHLIHYSYGVNSTEKGDLSSESTVSRIRTEHFPLTLESARPSHTSQYLCASSQITAGFSEAFFGQGTRLTVV.

CDR3 sequence reads: CASSQGRGAEQFF. The DNA of the CDR3 is TGTGCCAGCAGCCAAGGTCGGGGGGCTGAGCAGTTCTTC. V is TRBV7-6 and J is TRBJ2-1; a weak D match, TRBD2 (7 bases). Germline-derived CDR1 and CDR2 are SGHVS and FNYEAQ. V was pared by 5 bases and J by 9 bases, with 14 bases between. The CDR3 spans 13 residues.

The sample holds a few counts of this clonotype. J is TRBJ1-2 and V is TRBV4-3, with 9 bases matching TRBD1. This CDR3 spans 16 amino acids. CDR1 is LGHNA, CDR2 YSLEER, per germline. Trimming at V came to 0 bases and at J to 8 bases, leaving 10 bases not matched to a gene. The CDR3 is CASSQEYRSTGGGYTF. The CDR3, as DNA: TGCGCCAGCAGCCAAGAATATAGATCGACAGGGGGAGGCTACACCTTC.

The table lists this clonotype with a few counts. The chain uses TRBV5-1 and TRBJ2-3; the D gene is possibly TRBD1 (6 bases). Germline values: CDR1 SGHRS, CDR2 YFSETQ. CDR3 length: 14 amino acids. Between the trimmed V and J ends, which lost 9 bases and 5 bases, there was a span of 19 bases. The CDR3 sequence is CATKPYRDQDTQYF. CDR3 in DNA: TGCGCCACCAAACCGTACAGGGATCAAGATACGCAGTATTTT.

Turning to this clonotype: Its ends do not fully match the called genes, so a read error is possible. This chain joins TRBV6-5 and TRBJ1-1; the D gene is possibly TRBD1 (6 bases). This CDR3 comprises 12 residues. Germline CDR1 reads MNHEY; CDR2 reads SVGAGI. CDR3 amino acids: CASRSWDTEVFF. The CDR3 nucleotides are TGTGCCAGCAGATCGTGGGACACTGAAGTTTTCTTT.

The genes are TRBV4-1 and TRBJ2-7; the D is unclear. This CDR3 comprises 14 residues. The V gene's germline CDR1 is MGHRA and CDR2 YSYEKL. Between the trimmed V and J ends, which lost 0 bases and 2 bases, there was a span of 8 bases. The DNA of the CDR3 is TGCGCCAGCAGCCAAGATCCGGCAGCCTACGAGCAGTACTTC. The encoded protein is CASSQDPAAYEQYF.

The chain carries TRBV20-1 and TRBJ2-2; 9 bases line up with TRBD2. CDR1 and CDR2 (germline): DFQATT, SNEGSKA (reference sequence). V shed 6 bases and J 3 bases; nucleotides not matched to a gene: 8. The CDR3 totals 15 residues. The CDR3 is CSATSQREDTGELFF. CDR3 in DNA: TGCAGTGCGACTAGCCAGCGGGAGGACACCGGGGAGCTGTTTTTT.

This clonotype was seen a few times. The rearrangement joins TRBV4-3 to TRBJ2-4, with 8 nucleotides matching TRBD2. The CDR3 totals 14 residues. V was clipped by 4 bases and J by 1 base; unmatched bases: 0. In germline, CDR1 is LGHNA, CDR2 YSLEER. The CDR3 region has the DNA TGCGCCAGCAGCCGGACTAGCGCCAAAAACATTCAGTACTTC. Translating gives CASSRTSAKNIQYF.

The chain recombines TRBV21-1 with TRBJ1-1; the table's D gene call, TRBD1, was not cross checked with the DNA. TRBV21-1 counts as a pseudogene. CDR3 length: 14 amino acids. This CDR3 reads CASARRQLNTEAFF. CDR3 coding DNA: TGTGCCAGTGCTCGAAGACAGTTAAACACTGAAGCTTTCTTT.

This clonotype was detected a few times. This sequence joins TRBV7-2 and TRBJ2-7, with 8 nucleotides matching TRBD1. V lost 5 bases to trimming and J lost 5 bases; unmatched junction nucleotides: 14. The CDR3 spans 16 residues. Germline V lookup: CDR1 SGHTA, CDR2 FQGNSA. The DNA of the CDR3 is TGTGCCAGCAGCCCTACCAGGGGGACAGGTGTACACGAGCAGTACTTC. Amino acid sequence: CASSPTRGTGVHEQYF. The complete variable domain, with remaining parts taken from reference TRBV7-2 and TRBJ2-7, reads GAGVSQSPSNKVTEKGKDVELRCDPISGHTALYWYRQSLGQGLEFLIYFQGNSAPDKSGLPSDRFSAERTGGSVSTLTIQRTQQEDSAVYLCASSPTRGTGVHEQYFGPGTRLTVT.

This clonotype was detected a few times. The chain couples TRBV20-1 to TRBJ2-5, with D tentatively TRBD1 (5 bases). Trimming removed 0 bases from V and 7 bases from J, with 15 bases in between. The germline gives CDR1 DFQATT, CDR2 SNEGSKA (reference sequence). The CDR3 length is 14 residues. CDR3 sequence (DNA): TGCAGTGCTAGAGATGGCGCCGCCCAGGGGACCCAGTACTTC. Translation: CSARDGAAQGTQYF.

This clonotype has only a few counts. This chain uses TRBV2 with TRBJ2-1; 9 nucleotides agree with TRBD2. The germline gives CDR1 SNHLY, CDR2 FYNNEI. The CDR3 has 13 residues. Unmatched junction bases numbered 11, after V lost 8 bases and J lost 12 bases. The CDR3 reads CASVQSGGPGQFF. CDR3 DNA sequence: TGTGCCAGCGTGCAGAGCGGGGGGCCCGGGCAGTTCTTC.

The chain couples TRBV3-1 to TRBJ2-7; D ambiguous. V gave up 1 base and J gave up 7 bases, with 8 bases separating them. The germline V gene encodes CDR1 LGHDT and CDR2 YNNKEL (reference sequence). CDR3 length: 12 amino acids. The DNA for the CDR3 is TGTGCCAGCAGCCAAGTAATGAGGGAGCAGTACTTC. Translating it yields CASSQVMREQYF.

The sample holds a few counts of this clonotype. The chain has TRBV5-4 and TRBJ2-2; 7 positions agree with TRBD2. The V gene end was trimmed by 5 bases and the J gene end by 6 bases; junction bases not matched to a gene: 4. Germline V CDR1 and CDR2: SGHNT, YYREEE (reference sequence). This CDR3 is built from 13 residues. CDR3 nucleotide sequence: TGTGCCAGCAGAGAAGCGGGACCCGGGGAGCTGTTTTTT. Translation: CASREAGPGELFF.

This chain connects TRBV4-1 to TRBJ2-2; TRBD2 matches 7 bases. Germline assignment: CDR1 MGHRA and CDR2 YSYEKL. The CDR3 spans 14 residues. Trimming at V came to 4 bases and at J to 12 bases, leaving 11 bases not matched to a gene. CDR3 in DNA: TGCGCCAGCAGCCGGGGAGGGGTGATGGAAAAGCTGTTTTTT. It translates to CASSRGGVMEKLFF.

The chain carries TRBV7-9 and TRBJ2-1; no firm D call. The germline V and J ends were trimmed by 1 base and 8 bases, with 9 bases remaining between them. The CDR3 covers 13 residues. In germline, CDR1 is SEHNR, CDR2 FQNEAQ (reference sequence). CDR3 amino acids: CASSLDVRYEQFF. The CDR3 region has the DNA TGTGCCAGCAGCTTAGACGTCCGGTATGAGCAGTTCTTC.

V gene TRBV12-3 or TRBV12-4 combines with J gene TRBJ2-3; TRBD2 matches at 13 bases. This CDR3 has 17 residues. The J segment lost 3 bases and the V segment lost 3 bases, leaving 6 bases of the junction unmatched. DNA of the CDR3: TGTGCCAGCAGTTTTATGGGACTAGCGGGATTGACAGATACGCAGTATTTT. Amino acid sequence: CASSFMGLAGLTDTQYF.